This TCR beta chain came from a study of cytomegalovirus exposure and HLA in healthy donors (dated by TCRdb to the late 2010s). Describing the broader study: An earlier analysis of more than 550 of the donors reported about 260 Gb of sequence data and 90 million to 120 million unique TCR beta sequences obtained from about 170 million T cells. Approximately 310 gigabases of sequencing data and approximately 80 million unique TCR sequences were included in an early release covering about 700 HLA-typed donors. Among the roughly 400 genotyped donors, approximately 81% belonged to the genetic ancestry cluster associated with self-reported Caucasian donors. The study aimed to test whether signatures of past pathogen exposure could be identified by cataloging public T cell receptors. Using immunosequencing, the study profiled T cell repertoires from 550 to 750 subjects and related those repertoires to cytomegalovirus serostatus. In addition to the first cohort of 666 subjects, a separate validation cohort of 120 different subjects was used. To predict cytomegalovirus infection status, the study brought together high-throughput TCR immunosequencing, statistical association of individual TCRs with disease status, and machine learning. A later analysis re-examined previously published TCR beta repertoires from more than 650 donors and added high-resolution HLA genotyping to investigate patterns of TCR occurrence. The later analysis used no new phenotypic data to find candidate immune exposures, relying instead on TCR beta sequences and their occurrence across donors. An earlier analysis of 500 to 750 of the donors applied high-throughput TCR beta sequencing to assess whether each TCR beta V gene segment acted as functional or pseudogenic. Alongside the repertoire data, information on donor age, sex, ethnicity and CMV serostatus was compiled. A later genetic analysis took genome-wide SNP genotypes for about three fifths of the roughly 700 donors and used that subset as a discovery cohort. Every repertoire in the discovery cohort had been generated on one and the same sequencing platform. HLA typing covered class I and class II loci at four-digit resolution. The number of donors typed differed by locus, with about 629-640 for A, B, C, DRB1 and DQB1, 522 for DQA1, under 610 for DPA1, and some 440 for DPB1. Roughly 5 DR-DQ haplotypes were handled as single units for association and clustering, since linkage in the cohort was strong. Among some 400 genotyped donors of the cohort, an average of roughly 230,000 unique TCR beta nucleotide sequences was sequenced per donor, of which roughly 18% were non-productive. Broader findings and caveats from the paper: A later analysis found that HLA-associated TCR beta chains were more clonally expanded and had lower generation probabilities than equally common non-associated chains. Correlated functional status among segregating V segments might be attributable to linkage disequilibrium, but an unknown experimental factor could not be ruled out. It was suggested by the authors that the approach could potentially be generalized to other disease states and immunological phenotypes. When HLA alleles, especially DR and DQ, strongly co-occurred, TCR associations were difficult to assign to individual alleles. In a later analysis, around 15,000 TCR beta sequences were associated with specific HLA alleles at a false discovery rate of 0.05. V-gene and J-gene trimming of TCR beta chains was associated with a missense DCLRE1C variant in a later genetic analysis, and the association was replicated in an independent cohort. A total of fewer than 200 TCR beta chains were listed by the study as associated with cytomegalovirus. Some IMGT-functional V segments, including TRBV6-2 and TRBV6-3, could not be distinguished by the 87-base-pair reads and were therefore excluded. Presence/absence analyses assumed roughly uniform sequencing depth across donors, an assumption that may not hold. The earlier analysis of about 600 of the donors excluded some 15 rarely observed V segments, including chromosome 9 orphons, because counts were too low. Cytomegalovirus status was reported to be diagnosed by the classifier with high specificity and sensitivity in both the original and validation cohorts. Immune exposure information for the cohort was limited to CMV serostatus. A cluster of highly shared sequence variants was judged likely to be a technical artifact of the sequencing pipeline. According to a later genetic analysis, donors in an Asian-associated ancestry cluster had fewer N-insertions in productive TCRs than the roughly 700-donor mean. A later analysis reported that several top co-occurrence clusters appeared linked to parvovirus B19, influenza, CMV and Epstein-Barr virus. Because HLA typing was unavailable for some donors at each locus, only the typed subset was used in association tests. While some public TCRs were present in many individuals, most TCR sequences turned up only very rarely across donors. In this cohort, only TCR beta chains were sequenced, and detectable features were limited by the absence of alpha or paired-chain data. In vitro tests confirmed that three of the cytomegalovirus-associated TCR beta chains recognize cytomegalovirus antigens. Most CMV-associated TCR beta chains appeared to be HLA-restricted in a later analysis, and the HLA associations seemed to be driven largely by CMV exposure. In an earlier analysis of some 500 of the donors, most TCR beta V segments appeared in productive rearrangements about 87% or about 30% of the time, broadly matching IMGT annotations. A later analysis found that TCR association rates varied across HLA loci, with DRB1 alleles showing the most associated TCRs and HLA-C alleles the fewest. A further reported finding was that TCR beta sequences accurately predicted the HLA-A and HLA-B alleles for most subjects in the first cohort.

The junction shows trimming of 3 bases on V and 6 bases on J, plus 11 bases between the germline ends. Taken from cysteine to phenylalanine, the CDR3 has 12 residues. Only the CDR3 DNA is retained, 36 bases long and in frame from the first base. CDR1 and CDR2 are read off the germline V gene as SQVTM and ANQGSEA. Remarks on this clone: No antigen is known for it. Base qualities are missing; no much larger clone stands one base away.

Library creation used the immunoSEQ multiplex PCR assay. The multiplex PCR relied on a mix of 60 forward primers for TCR Vbeta segments and 13 reverse primers for TCR Jbeta segments. Amplification of the CDR3 region of rearranged TCR beta genes was performed with a multiplex PCR assay on genomic DNA. On the Illumina HiSeq System, the amplified TCR beta libraries were sequenced as 87-base-pair reads. The authors' pipeline ran thus. A later analysis tallied around 87 million unique TCR beta chains across the 700 or so repertoires, and approximately 11 million of those chains were shared by two or more donors. To remove PCR and sequencing errors, raw reads were error-corrected and collapsed into unique sequences using a nearest-neighbor algorithm that merged closely related sequences. To assign V, D and J gene segments, CDR3 sequences were aligned to IMGT reference sequences. For a sequence to be retained, a match of at least six nucleotides to both a V gene segment and a J gene segment was required. A rearrangement counted as productive if the CDR3 had no stop codons and remained in frame with V and J, and every other rearrangement counted as non-productive. Following IMGT convention, CDR3 was defined as the stretch from the second conserved V-encoded cysteine up to the conserved J-encoded phenylalanine. Sequences without an unambiguous match to a single V gene segment were excluded from the earlier analysis of 500 to 700 of the donors. An earlier analysis of 500 to 600 of the donors classified V segments as functional when productive rearrangements were above 56.7% and as segregating when the standard deviation between donors was above 5%. A statistical classification framework was developed to diagnose cytomegalovirus status using the catalog of TCR beta chain sequences. In a later analysis, V and J genes were assigned by comparing TCR nucleotide sequences against IMGT/GENE-DB human TR gene sequences. Using the TCRdist pipeline, a later analysis assigned CDR3 sequences along with most-parsimonious VDJ recombination scenarios. In a later analysis, each TCR beta chain was defined by its CDR3 amino acid sequence together with its V-gene family, and reads lacking a unique V-gene family were excluded. As a way to deal with suspected cross-contamination and a sequencing artifact, a later analysis dropped 450 to 600 nucleotide sequences that were highly shared and had low generation probability. In a later analysis, a clonal expansion index for each public chain was calculated from normalized within-repertoire ranks of inferred template counts. In a later analysis, generation probabilities were computed using a VDJ recombination model fitted to out-of-frame rearrangements, and the results were checked against IGoR. In a later analysis, TCR-TCR, TCR-HLA and TCR-CMV co-occurrence was scored with hypergeometric tests, and a repertoire-size bias correction was applied to TCR pairs. In a later analysis, false discovery rates were estimated by permuting HLA or CMV assignments 20 times. In a later analysis, co-occurring TCRs were grouped using DBSCAN, with TCRdist sequence similarity added in when clustering inside HLA-allele-positive subsets. Repertoires with fewer than 30,000 or more than 120,000 public chains were left out of co-occurrence clustering, as were a handful of repertoires with anomalous nucleotide sharing. Not all clones reach the TCRdb copy of this immuneACCESS table, which keeps in-frame sequences only. Checked studies attribute under half of the gap to unresolved V genes and leave the rest unexplained. Clonal size and the V and J genes are those of that table, whereas D and trimming came from the DNA. This sample holds approximately 150,000 clones; 68% were observed only once. About 1.3% of the sample goes to the ten largest clones.

The cohort was made up of approximately 670 healthy bone marrow donors. All cohort members were sampled while nominally healthy, although unrecorded immune exposures were likely present. The donor tested CMV seronegative, placing the donor among the 352 seronegative members of the cohort. A peripheral blood sample was provided by each donor, and peripheral blood mononuclear cells were used for TCR beta sequencing. Genomic DNA was extracted from the blood cell samples with the Qiagen DNeasy Blood Extraction Kit. The TCR originated in a man in his fifties in good health and CMV-seronegative. The sequenced sample consisted of PBMCs. The receptor chain draws on TRBV29-1 and TRBJ1-2, and possibly TRBD1, on 5 matching bases. The CDR3 region reads CSVEEGSDGYTF. The DNA sequence reads TGCAGCGTTGAGGAGGGGTCGGATGGCTACACCTTC. Full variable domain (CDR3 extended with the reference TRBV29-1 and TRBJ1-2 proteins): SAVISQKPSRDICQRGTSLTIQCQVDSQVTMMFWYRQQPGQSLTLIATANQGSEATYESGFVIDKFPISRPNLTFSTLTVSNMSPEDSSIYLCSVEEGSDGYTFGSGTRLTVV.